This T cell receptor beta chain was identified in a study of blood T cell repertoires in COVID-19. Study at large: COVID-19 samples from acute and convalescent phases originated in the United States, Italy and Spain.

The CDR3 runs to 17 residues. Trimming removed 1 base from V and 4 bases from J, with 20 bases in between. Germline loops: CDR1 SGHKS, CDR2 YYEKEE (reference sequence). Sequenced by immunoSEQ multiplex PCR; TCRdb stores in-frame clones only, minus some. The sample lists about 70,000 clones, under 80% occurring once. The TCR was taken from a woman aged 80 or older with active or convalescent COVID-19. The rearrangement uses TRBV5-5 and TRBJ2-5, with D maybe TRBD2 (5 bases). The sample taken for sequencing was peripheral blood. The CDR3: CASSLIPERGSVETQYF. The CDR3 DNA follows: TGTGCCAGCAGCTTGATACCAGAACGAGGGAGCGTAGAGACCCAGTACTTC.